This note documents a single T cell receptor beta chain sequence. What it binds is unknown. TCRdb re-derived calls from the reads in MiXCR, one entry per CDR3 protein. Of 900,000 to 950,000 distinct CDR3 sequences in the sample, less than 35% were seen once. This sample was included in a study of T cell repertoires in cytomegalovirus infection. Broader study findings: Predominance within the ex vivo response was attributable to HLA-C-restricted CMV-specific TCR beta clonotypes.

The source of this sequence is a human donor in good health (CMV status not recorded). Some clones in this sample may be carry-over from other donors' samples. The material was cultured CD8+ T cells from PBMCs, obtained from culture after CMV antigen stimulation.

CDR3 residues: CASSPGPLVETQYF. CDR3 DNA: TGCGCCAGCAGCCCCGGACCGCTAGTCGAGACCCAGTACTTC. The gene calls are TRBV4-3 and TRBJ2-5; D not resolved. From germline, CDR1 is LGHNA and CDR2 YSLEER. CDR3 length equals 14 residues. The V and J ends lost 4 bases and 5 bases respectively, with 14 bases between them.